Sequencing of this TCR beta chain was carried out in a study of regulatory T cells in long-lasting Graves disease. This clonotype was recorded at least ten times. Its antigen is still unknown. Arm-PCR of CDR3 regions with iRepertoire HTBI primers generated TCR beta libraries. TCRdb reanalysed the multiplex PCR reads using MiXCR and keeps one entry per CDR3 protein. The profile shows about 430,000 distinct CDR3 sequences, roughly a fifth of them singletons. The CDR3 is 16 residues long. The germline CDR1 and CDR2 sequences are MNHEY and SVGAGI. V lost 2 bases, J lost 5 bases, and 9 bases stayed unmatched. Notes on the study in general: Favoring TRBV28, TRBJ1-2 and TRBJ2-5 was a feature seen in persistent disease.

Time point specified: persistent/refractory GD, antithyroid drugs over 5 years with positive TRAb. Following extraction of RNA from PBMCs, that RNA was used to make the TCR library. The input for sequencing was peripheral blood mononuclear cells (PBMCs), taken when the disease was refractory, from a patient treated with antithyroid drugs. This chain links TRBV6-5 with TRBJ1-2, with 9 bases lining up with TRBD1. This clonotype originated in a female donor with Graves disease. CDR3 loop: CASSYARDGQGYGYTF. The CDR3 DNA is TGTGCCAGCAGTTACGCAAGAGATGGACAGGGGTATGGCTACACCTTC.